What follows are 27 T cell receptor beta chains derived from one specimen sequenced in a study of blood T cells in healthy people across ages. The authors ran a second PCR of 7 to 11 cycles using a sample-barcoded 5' primer and a J-beta primer mix. TCRdb passed the 5' RACE reads through MiXCR, listing each CDR3 protein once. Seen here are about 640,000 distinct CDR3 sequences, approximately 30% observed once, and the top ten hold approximately 14%. The sequencing sample was made of blood. These TCRs come from a woman older than 75 in good health.

This clonotype has a handful of counts. The V call is TRBV7-6, the J call TRBJ2-2, with D possibly being TRBD1 (6 bases). The germline gives CDR1 SGHVS, CDR2 FNYEAQ. V lost 0 bases, J lost 4 bases, and 18 bases lay in between. The CDR3 contains 18 residues. CDR3 DNA sequence: TGTGCCAGCAGCTTAGCCGTTAGCAGGGGAGTAAGCACCGGGGAGCTGTTTTTT. Translating it yields CASSLAVSRGVSTGELFF.

The rearrangement joins TRBV3-1 to TRBJ1-2; a weak D match, TRBD1 (5 bases). V lost 3 bases and J 6 bases, leaving 11 bases between the germline ends. Germline CDR1 reads LGHDT; CDR2 reads YNNKEL (reference sequence). The CDR3 sequence is 13 residues long. The CDR3 region is CASSQLGGDGYTF. The CDR3 DNA follows: TGTGCCAGCAGCCAGCTTGGAGGGGATGGCTACACCTTC.

As regards this clonotype: This sequence may be a read error, since a much larger clone differs from it by one base. This chain joins TRBV4-3 and TRBJ2-4, with 9 bases fitting TRBD2. The CDR3 consists of 15 residues. The V segment lost 1 base and the J segment 13 bases; nucleotides outside the gene matches: 11. Germline lookup yields CDR1 LGHNA and CDR2 YSLEER. The CDR3 region is CASSQAGLASNEQYF. The DNA for the CDR3 is TGCGCCAGCAGCCAAGCTGGACTAGCGTCCAATGAGCAGTACTTC.

This rearrangement joins TRBV7-2 to TRBJ1-2; D might be TRBD1 (6 bases). CDR3 length: 14 residues. V dropped 5 bases and J dropped 3 bases, with 13 bases sitting between them. Germline V gene lookup returns CDR1 SGHTA and CDR2 FQGNSA. The CDR3 bases are TGTGCCAGCAGCCGCGAGGGGGGGTACTATGGCTACACCTTC. Translated, it gives CASSREGGYYGYTF. The full variable domain, with the rest looked up from reference TRBV7-2 and TRBJ1-2, is GAGVSQSPSNKVTEKGKDVELRCDPISGHTALYWYRQSLGQGLEFLIYFQGNSAPDKSGLPSDRFSAERTGGSVSTLTIQRTQQEDSAVYLCASSREGGYYGYTFGSGTRLTVV.

Ten or more counts support this clonotype. The chain recombines TRBV5-1 with TRBJ2-7; D gene ambiguous. The CDR3 totals 16 residues. V lost 0 bases and J lost 2, with 15 bases in between. The V gene's germline CDR1 is SGHRS and CDR2 YFSETQ. The CDR3 loop reads CASSLGPGGATYEQYF. DNA of the CDR3: TGCGCCAGCAGCTTGGGCCCGGGCGGTGCCACCTACGAGCAGTACTTC.

This clonotype appeared many times. J is TRBJ2-3 and V is TRBV10-2, with 11 bases identical to TRBD2. V was pared by 3 bases and J by 5 bases, with 7 bases of the junction left unmatched. This CDR3 has 16 amino acids. Per germline, CDR1 WSHSY and CDR2 SAAADI. The CDR3 bases are TGCGCCAGCAGTGACCCTAGCGGGGGGTTCAGAGATACGCAGTATTTT. Translating it yields CASSDPSGGFRDTQYF.

The chain is built from TRBV7-9 and TRBJ2-1; tentatively, D is TRBD2 (5 bases). Germline CDR1 is SEHNR and CDR2 is FQNEAQ (reference sequence). The length of the CDR3 is 13 residues. The germline V and J ends were trimmed by 8 bases and 7 bases, with 15 bases remaining between them. The DNA of the CDR3 is TGTGCCAGCGGACGGGAAAGTTTTAATGAGCAGTTCTTC. This codes for CASGRESFNEQFF.

For this clonotype: One base away lies a much larger clone, so this may be a sequencing read error. V is TRBV6-2 or TRBV6-3 and J is TRBJ2-4; TRBD1 matches 8 bases. This CDR3 has 20 residues. Germline CDR1 is MNHEY and CDR2 is SVGEGT. CDR3: CASSPRPGTGPVLAKNIRYF. In DNA, the CDR3 is TGTGCCAGCAGCCCCCGGCCCGGGACAGGCCCCGTTCTAGCCAAAAACATTCGGTACTTC.

The chain has TRBV7-2 and TRBJ1-5; a weak D match, TRBD1 (6 bases). CDR1 and CDR2 (germline): SGHTA, FQGNSA. This CDR3 is 14 amino acids long. V lost 5 bases to trimming and J lost 4 bases, with 12 bases between them. For the CDR3, the DNA is TGTGCCAGCAGCCCTGGACAGCAAAATCAGCCCCAGCATTTT. Residues: CASSPGQQNQPQHF. The full variable domain, completed using reference TRBV7-2 and TRBJ1-5, is GAGVSQSPSNKVTEKGKDVELRCDPISGHTALYWYRQSLGQGLEFLIYFQGNSAPDKSGLPSDRFSAERTGGSVSTLTIQRTQQEDSAVYLCASSPGQQNQPQHFGDGTRLSIL.

This clonotype was seen repeatedly, ten times or more. A much larger clone lies a single base off, so this may be a read error. The chain uses TRBV5-1 and TRBJ2-7; the match to TRBD1 covers 7 bases. This CDR3 contains 16 residues. The germline V gene encodes CDR1 SGHRS and CDR2 YFSETQ. J gave up 7 bases and V 2 bases, and 15 bases lay outside the gene matches. CDR3 coding DNA: TGCGCCAGCAGCTTCCTCGGGACAGATGAGGGCAATGAGCAGTACTTC. It translates to CASSFLGTDEGNEQYF. Supplemented by reference TRBV5-1 and TRBJ2-7, the full variable domain reads KAGVTQTPRYLIKTRGQQVTLSCSPISGHRSVSWYQQTPGQGLQFLFEYFSETQRNKGNFPGRFSGRQFSNSRSEMNVSTLELGDSALYLCASSFLGTDEGNEQYFGPGTRLTVT.

Remarks on this clonotype: A single base separates this from a much larger clone, so it may be a read error. Here the CDR3 reads CASSQITGRRGFYEQYF. The CDR3 nucleotides read TGTGCCAGCAGCCAAATAACCGGACGGCGAGGGTTTTACGAGCAGTACTTC. The rearrangement links TRBV3-1 to TRBJ2-5; the D gene is possibly TRBD2 (5 bases). The DNA end favors TRBJ2-7, so the J call may be wrong. This CDR3 has 17 amino acids. The germline gives CDR1 LGHDT, CDR2 YNNKEL (reference sequence).

This clonotype was counted many times. This sequence joins TRBV29-1 and TRBJ1-6; 7 bases match TRBD1. The V gene's germline CDR1 is SQVTM and CDR2 ANQGSEA. CDR3 length equals 15 residues. V shed 5 bases, J shed 0 bases, and the junction held 4 bases outside the gene matches. CDR3 sequence: CSVKQGNSYNSPLHF. For the CDR3, the DNA is TGCAGCGTTAAACAGGGGAACTCCTATAATTCACCCCTCCACTTT.

In its sample, this clonotype was seen many times. The chain carries TRBV27 and TRBJ2-1, with 12 bases that match TRBD2. Germline V CDR1 and CDR2: MNHEY, SMNVEV (reference sequence). The trim removed 2 bases at V and 3 bases at J, leaving 8 bases unmatched. The CDR3 is made up of 18 amino acids. CDR3 protein: CASSLGLAGGPFYNEQFF. CDR3 bases: TGTGCCAGCAGTTTAGGTCTAGCGGGGGGGCCCTTCTACAATGAGCAGTTCTTC.

The chain links TRBV3-1 to TRBJ2-7; D is perhaps TRBD2 (5 bases). The CDR3 length is 13 residues. Germline V gene sequence: CDR1 LGHDT, CDR2 YNNKEL (reference sequence). CDR3 coding DNA: TGTGCCAGCAGCCAGGGGAGCTCCTACGGGCAGTACGTC. Its translation is CASSQGSSYGQYV.

The sample holds many counts of this clonotype. V and J are TRBV28 and TRBJ1-2; no firm D call. The CDR3 extends over 12 amino acids. Per the germline V gene, CDR1 is MDHEN and CDR2 is SYDVKM. Deletions cut 10 bases from V and 8 bases from J, with 17 bases between. Here the CDR3 DNA reads TGTGCCACCAACCGACGCCCGTTGGGCTACACCTTC. This encodes CATNRRPLGYTF.

This chain links TRBV5-6 with TRBJ1-1; TRBD1 might be the D (6 bases). The CDR3 runs 14 residues. Per the germline V gene, CDR1 is SGHDT and CDR2 is YYEEEE. V was shortened by 2 bases and J by 5 bases, with 13 bases between the two germline ends. CDR3 sequence reads: CASSLPLGGTEAFF. The CDR3 bases are TGTGCCAGCAGCTTACCCTTAGGGGGAACTGAAGCTTTCTTT.

This clonotype was seen many times. This chain connects TRBV2 to TRBJ2-7; no reliable D call. Germline V gene sequence: CDR1 SNHLY, CDR2 FYNNEI. The V and J ends lost 6 bases and 3 bases respectively, with 9 bases between them. This CDR3 spans 12 amino acids. The CDR3: CASSINNYEQYF. In DNA, the CDR3 is TGTGCCAGCAGCATCAACAACTACGAGCAGTACTTC.

Remarks on this clonotype: This could be a read error, since a much larger clone is one nucleotide away. The chain is built from TRBV5-4 and TRBJ2-1; D is unresolved. Gene TRBJ2-7 matches the end of the DNA better, so the J call may be wrong. This CDR3 is built from 14 residues. The germline CDR1 and CDR2 sequences are SGHNT and YYREEE (reference sequence). CDR3 in amino acids: CASRTDDSYNEQYF. CDR3 nucleotide sequence: TGTGCCAGTCGGACGGACGACTCCTACAATGAGCAGTACTTC.

This clonotype was picked up a small number of times. Given a much more abundant clone one base away, this may be a read error. The chain joins TRBV7-9 to TRBJ2-1, with D perhaps TRBD2 (5 bases). The better agreement between TRBJ2-7 and the DNA end casts doubt on the J call. Germline CDR1 is SEHNR and CDR2 is FQNEAQ (reference sequence). The CDR3 extends over 13 amino acids. CDR3 amino acids: CASSPTDYNEQYF. The CDR3 nucleotides are TGTGCCAGCAGCCCTACAGACTACAATGAGCAGTACTTC.

With respect to this clonotype: A much larger clone lies one base from this, so it may be a read error. The rearrangement joins TRBV7-9 to TRBJ1-1, with D possibly TRBD1 on 5 matching bases. Trimming left V 8 bases short and J 5 bases short, with 21 bases between. The germline V gene has CDR1 SEHNR and CDR2 FQNEAQ (reference sequence). CDR3 size: 15 residues. DNA for the CDR3: TGTGCCAGCCCCCCGGCGGGGGTCCTCGGAACTGAAGCTTTCTTT. It codes for CASPPAGVLGTEAFF.

This clonotype was recorded many times. The genes are TRBV7-8 and TRBJ2-5; D is perhaps TRBD1 (6 bases). The CDR3 is 15 amino acids. V was clipped by 4 bases and J by 2 bases, with 14 bases between them. CDR1 is SGHVS, CDR2 FQNEAQ, per germline. The CDR3 spells CASSSRTVLQETQYF. CDR3 coding DNA: TGTGCCAGCAGCTCCCGGACAGTCTTACAAGAGACCCAGTACTTC.

This clonotype was counted at least ten times. CDR3 in amino acids: CASSSTGVDTDTQYF. The CDR3 DNA reads as TGTGCCAGCAGTTCGACAGGGGTGGACACAGATACGCAGTATTTT. The chain uses TRBV6-6 and TRBJ2-3, with TRBD1 matching over 8 bases. Germline trimming cut 4 bases from V and 2 bases from J; bases unmatched to any gene: 5. The germline V gene has CDR1 MNHNY and CDR2 SVGAGI (reference sequence). There are 15 residues in the CDR3.

The chain employs TRBV4-2 and TRBJ2-1; 10 nucleotides agree with TRBD2. This CDR3 is 16 amino acids long. J was trimmed by 0 bases and V by 7 bases; bases with no gene match: 6. The V gene's germline CDR1 is LGHNA and CDR2 YNFKEQ. The CDR3 here is CASTRLAGNSYNEQFF. In nucleotides, the CDR3 is TGTGCCAGCACCCGACTAGCGGGCAACTCCTACAATGAGCAGTTCTTC.

This clonotype was recorded many times. This chain uses TRBV6-6 with TRBJ2-7, with TRBD1 matching 7 bases. V dropped 5 bases and J dropped 6; count of bases not matched to a gene: 4. This CDR3 has 12 residues. Per the germline V gene, CDR1 is MNHNY and CDR2 is SVGAGI (reference sequence). As DNA, the CDR3 is TGTGCCAGCAGTCAGACAGGGATCGAGCAGTACTTC. Its translation: CASSQTGIEQYF.

This clonotype was seen a handful of times. The chain links TRBV5-1 to TRBJ1-1; no clear D gene. This CDR3 is built from 15 residues. V lost 1 base and J lost 5, with 15 bases in between. Germline V gene sequence: CDR1 SGHRS, CDR2 YFSETQ. The CDR3 region has the DNA TGCGCCAGCAGCTTGACCGACCCGTCTGAGACTGAAGCTTTCTTT. Encoded protein: CASSLTDPSETEAFF.

This clonotype was picked up many times. The chain carries TRBV20-1 and TRBJ2-4, with D perhaps matching TRBD1 (6 bases). The CDR3 is 15 residues long. The germline V gene has CDR1 DFQATT and CDR2 SNEGSKA (reference sequence). Trimming removed 2 bases at V and 3 bases at J, with 14 bases between. The DNA of the CDR3 is TGCAGTGCTAGATCACCACTAGGGGGCAAAAACATTCAGTACTTC. Protein product: CSARSPLGGKNIQYF.

This clonotype came up many times. This chain links TRBV5-4 with TRBJ2-7; the match to TRBD2 covers 7 bases. Per germline, CDR1 SGHNT and CDR2 YYREEE (reference sequence). Unmatched junction bases numbered 1, after V lost 10 bases and J lost 0 bases. The CDR3 covers 11 residues. In DNA, the CDR3 is TGTGCCGGGGGGGACTCCTACGAGCAGTACTTC. Protein product: CAGGDSYEQYF.